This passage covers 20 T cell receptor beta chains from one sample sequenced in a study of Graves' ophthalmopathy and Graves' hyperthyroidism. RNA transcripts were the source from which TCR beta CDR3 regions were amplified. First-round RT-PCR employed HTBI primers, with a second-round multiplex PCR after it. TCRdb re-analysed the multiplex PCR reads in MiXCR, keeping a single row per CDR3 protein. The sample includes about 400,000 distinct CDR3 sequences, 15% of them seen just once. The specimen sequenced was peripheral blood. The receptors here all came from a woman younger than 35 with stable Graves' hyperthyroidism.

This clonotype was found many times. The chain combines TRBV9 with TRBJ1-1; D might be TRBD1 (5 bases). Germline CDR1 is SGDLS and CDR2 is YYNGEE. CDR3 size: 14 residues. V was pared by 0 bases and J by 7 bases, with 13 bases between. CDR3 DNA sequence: TGTGCCAGCAGCGTAGTAGGGGATAGGGGTGAAGCTTTCTTT. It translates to CASSVVGDRGEAFF.

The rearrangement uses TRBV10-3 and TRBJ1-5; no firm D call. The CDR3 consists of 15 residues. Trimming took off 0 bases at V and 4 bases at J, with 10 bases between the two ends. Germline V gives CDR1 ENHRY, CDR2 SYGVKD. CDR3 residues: CAISESEISNQPQHF. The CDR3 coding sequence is TGTGCCATCAGTGAGTCAGAGATTTCAAATCAGCCCCAGCATTTT.

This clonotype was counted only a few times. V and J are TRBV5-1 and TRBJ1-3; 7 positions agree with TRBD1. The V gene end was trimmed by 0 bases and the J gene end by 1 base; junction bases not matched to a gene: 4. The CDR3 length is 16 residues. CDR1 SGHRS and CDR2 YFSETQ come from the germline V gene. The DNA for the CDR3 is TGCGCCAGCAGCTTGGAGGACAGGCCTTCTGGAAACACCATATATTTT. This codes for CASSLEDRPSGNTIYF.

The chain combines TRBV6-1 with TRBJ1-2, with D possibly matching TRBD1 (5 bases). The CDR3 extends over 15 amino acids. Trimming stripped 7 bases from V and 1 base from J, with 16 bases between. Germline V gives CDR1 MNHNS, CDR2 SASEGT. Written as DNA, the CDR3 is TGTGCCAGCAACCTCGGACACAACGATAACTATGGCTACACCTTC. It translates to CASNLGHNDNYGYTF.

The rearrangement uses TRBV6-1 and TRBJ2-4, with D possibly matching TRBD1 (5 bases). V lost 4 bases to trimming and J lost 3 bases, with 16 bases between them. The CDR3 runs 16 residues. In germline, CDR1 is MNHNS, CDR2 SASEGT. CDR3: CASSAPGWYGKNIQYF. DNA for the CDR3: TGTGCCAGCAGTGCCCCAGGGTGGTATGGCAAAAACATTCAGTACTTC.

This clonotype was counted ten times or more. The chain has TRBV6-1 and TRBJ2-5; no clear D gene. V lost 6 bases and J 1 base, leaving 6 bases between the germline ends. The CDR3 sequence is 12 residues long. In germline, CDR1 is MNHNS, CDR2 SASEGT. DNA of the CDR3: TGTGCCAGCAGCAATCCCCAAGAGACCCAGTACTTC. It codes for CASSNPQETQYF.

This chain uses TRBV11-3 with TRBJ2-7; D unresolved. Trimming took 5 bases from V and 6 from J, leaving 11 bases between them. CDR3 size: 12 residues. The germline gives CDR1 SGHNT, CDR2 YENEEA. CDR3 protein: CASSLNSVEQYF. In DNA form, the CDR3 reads TGTGCCAGCAGCCTGAACAGTGTCGAGCAGTACTTC. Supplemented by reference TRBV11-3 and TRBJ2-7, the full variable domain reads EAGVVQSPRYKIIEKKQPVAFWCNPISGHNTLYWYLQNLGQGPELLIRYENEEAVDDSQLPKDRFSAERLKGVDSTLKIQPAELGDSAVYLCASSLNSVEQYFGPGTRLTVT.

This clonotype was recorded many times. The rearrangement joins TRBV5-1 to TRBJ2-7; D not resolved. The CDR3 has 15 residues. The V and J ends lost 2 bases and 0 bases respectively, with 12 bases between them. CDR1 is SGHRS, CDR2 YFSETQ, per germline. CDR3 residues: CASSFTGLSSYEQYF. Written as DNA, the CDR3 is TGCGCCAGCAGCTTTACGGGCCTGAGCTCCTACGAGCAGTACTTC.

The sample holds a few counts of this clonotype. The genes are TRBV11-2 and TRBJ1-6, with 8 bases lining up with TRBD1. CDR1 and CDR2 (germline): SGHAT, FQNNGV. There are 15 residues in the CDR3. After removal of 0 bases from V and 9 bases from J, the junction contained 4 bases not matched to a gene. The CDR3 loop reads CASSLEGTGTSPLHF. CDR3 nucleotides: TGTGCCAGCAGCTTAGAAGGGACAGGAACTTCACCCCTCCACTTT. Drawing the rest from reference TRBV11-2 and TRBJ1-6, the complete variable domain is EAGVAQSPRYKIIEKRQSVAFWCNPISGHATLYWYQQILGQGPKLLIQFQNNGVVDDSQLPKDRFSAERLKGVDSTLKIQPAKLEDSAVYLCASSLEGTGTSPLHFGNGTRLTVT.

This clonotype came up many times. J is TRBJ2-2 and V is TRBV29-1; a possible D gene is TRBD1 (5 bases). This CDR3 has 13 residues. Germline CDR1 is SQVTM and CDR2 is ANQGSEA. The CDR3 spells CLGARAYTGELFF. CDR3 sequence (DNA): TGCTTAGGCGCCAGGGCTTACACCGGGGAGCTGTTTTTT.

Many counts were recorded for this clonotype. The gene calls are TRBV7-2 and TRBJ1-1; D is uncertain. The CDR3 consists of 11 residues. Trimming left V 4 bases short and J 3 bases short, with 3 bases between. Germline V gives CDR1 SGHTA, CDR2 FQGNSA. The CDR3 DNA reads TGTGCCAGCAGCTCCGACACTGAAGCTTTCTTT. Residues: CASSSDTEAFF. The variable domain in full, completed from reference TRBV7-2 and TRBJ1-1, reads GAGVSQSPSNKVTEKGKDVELRCDPISGHTALYWYRQSLGQGLEFLIYFQGNSAPDKSGLPSDRFSAERTGGSVSTLTIQRTQQEDSAVYLCASSSDTEAFFGQGTRLTVV.

CDR3 residues: CASSRTRSGEDEQYF. The CDR3 DNA reads as TGTGCCAGCAGCCGTACTCGATCAGGGGAGGACGAGCAGTACTTC. The chain couples TRBV7-9 to TRBJ2-7, with D perhaps given as TRBD1 or TRBD2 (6 bases each). There are 15 residues in the CDR3. V was shortened by 5 bases and J by 5 bases, with 19 bases between the two germline ends. Germline CDR1 SEHNR, CDR2 FQNEAQ (reference sequence). Complete variable domain (other parts from reference TRBV7-9 and TRBJ2-7): DTGVSQNPRHKITKRGQNVTFRCDPISEHNRLYWYRQTLGQGPEFLTYFQNEAQLEKSRLLSDRFSAERPKGSFSTLEIQRTEQGDSAMYLCASSRTRSGEDEQYFGPGTRLTVT.

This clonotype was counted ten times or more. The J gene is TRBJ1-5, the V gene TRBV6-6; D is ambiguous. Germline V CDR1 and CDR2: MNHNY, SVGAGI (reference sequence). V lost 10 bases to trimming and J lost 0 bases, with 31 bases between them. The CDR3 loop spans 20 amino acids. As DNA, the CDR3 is TGTGCCACCCTACCGCTCCTCCCCCGGCTTGCGTCCGGTAGCAATCAGCCCCAGCATTTT. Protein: CATLPLLPRLASGSNQPQHF.

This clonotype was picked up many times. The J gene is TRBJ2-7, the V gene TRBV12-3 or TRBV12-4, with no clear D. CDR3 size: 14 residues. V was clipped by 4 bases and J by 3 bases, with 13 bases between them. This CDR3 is CASSSDALRYEQYF. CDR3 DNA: TGTGCCAGCAGTTCAGACGCCCTCCGCTACGAGCAGTACTTC.

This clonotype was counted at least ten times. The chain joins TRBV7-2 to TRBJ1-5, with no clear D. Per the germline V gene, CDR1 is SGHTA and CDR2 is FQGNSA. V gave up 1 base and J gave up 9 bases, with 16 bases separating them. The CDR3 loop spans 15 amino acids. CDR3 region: CASSLGEGRRRPQHF. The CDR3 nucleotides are TGTGCCAGCAGCTTAGGCGAGGGCAGGCGGAGGCCCCAGCATTTT. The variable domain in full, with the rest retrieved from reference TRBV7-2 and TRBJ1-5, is GAGVSQSPSNKVTEKGKDVELRCDPISGHTALYWYRQSLGQGLEFLIYFQGNSAPDKSGLPSDRFSAERTGGSVSTLTIQRTQQEDSAVYLCASSLGEGRRRPQHFGDGTRLSIL.

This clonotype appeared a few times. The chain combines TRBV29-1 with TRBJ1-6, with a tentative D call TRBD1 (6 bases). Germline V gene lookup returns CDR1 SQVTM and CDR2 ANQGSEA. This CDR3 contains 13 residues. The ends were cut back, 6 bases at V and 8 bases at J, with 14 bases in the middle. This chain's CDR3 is CSVGQSGDSPLHF. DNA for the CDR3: TGCAGCGTGGGACAATCAGGGGATTCACCCCTCCACTTT.

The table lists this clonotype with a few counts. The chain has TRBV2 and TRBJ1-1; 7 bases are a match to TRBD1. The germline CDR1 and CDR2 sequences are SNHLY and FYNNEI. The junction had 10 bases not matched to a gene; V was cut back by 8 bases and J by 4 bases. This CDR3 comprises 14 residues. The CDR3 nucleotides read TGTGCCAGCGTACTCAGGGGGGCGGCCACTGAAGCTTTCTTT. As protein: CASVLRGAATEAFF.

CDR3 coding DNA: TGTGCCAGCATGCAAATGTGGGACAGAGGGGGGGATACCGGGGAGCTGTTTTTT. Residues: CASMQMWDRGGDTGELFF. The rearrangement joins TRBV27 to TRBJ2-2; D possibly uses TRBD1 or TRBD2 (7 bases each). Germline CDR1 reads MNHEY; CDR2 reads SMNVEV (reference sequence). Trimming left V 7 bases short and J 5 bases short, with 26 bases between. The CDR3 runs 18 residues.

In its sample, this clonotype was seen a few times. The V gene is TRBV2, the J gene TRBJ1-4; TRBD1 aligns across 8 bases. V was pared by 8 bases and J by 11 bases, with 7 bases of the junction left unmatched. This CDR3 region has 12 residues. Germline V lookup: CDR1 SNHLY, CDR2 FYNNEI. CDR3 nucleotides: TGTGCCAGCCGGGAGGACAGGGAGAAACTGTTTTTT. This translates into CASREDREKLFF.

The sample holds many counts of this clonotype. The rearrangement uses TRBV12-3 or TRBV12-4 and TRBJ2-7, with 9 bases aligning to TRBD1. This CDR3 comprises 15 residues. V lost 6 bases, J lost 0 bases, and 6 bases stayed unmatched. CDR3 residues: CASSHGQGSSYEQYF. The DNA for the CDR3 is TGTGCCAGCAGCCATGGACAGGGGAGCTCCTACGAGCAGTACTTC.